The 27 T cell receptor beta chains reported below all come from one sample, sequenced in a study of CD8+ T cells in alopecia areata. Following RNA extraction, reverse transcription yielded cDNA that acted as the sequencing template. Clones were sequenced by immunoSEQ multiplex PCR, and TCRdb holds only the in-frame ones, with some missing. There are 120,000 or so clones in the sample; around 50% occur only once, and under 12% lies in the top ten. The sample taken for sequencing was NKG2D-low CD8+ T cells sorted from blood. These receptors all come from a human donor with alopecia areata.

This clone came up a few times. The J gene is TRBJ2-7, the V gene TRBV28, with D unresolved. Trimming took off 2 bases at V and 2 bases at J, with 1 base between the two ends. The germline V gene encodes CDR1 MDHEN and CDR2 SYDVKM. The CDR3 loop spans 11 amino acids. In DNA form, the CDR3 reads TGTGCCAGCAGTTTAACCTACGAGCAGTACTTC. Encoded protein: CASSLTYEQYF.

The chain has TRBV29-1 and TRBJ2-7; 8 bases map to TRBD1. V dropped 0 bases and J dropped 3; count of bases not matched to a gene: 1. Germline loops: CDR1 SQVTM, CDR2 ANQGSEA. The CDR3 length is 13 residues. Here the CDR3 reads CSVEEGQDYEQYF. The CDR3 region has the DNA TGCAGCGTTGAAGAGGGACAGGACTACGAGCAGTACTTC.

The J gene is TRBJ2-1, the V gene TRBV27, with 10 bases matching TRBD2. V lost 8 bases and J lost 6; bases outside the gene matches: 4. Germline CDR1 is MNHEY and CDR2 is SMNVEV (reference sequence). The CDR3 contains 13 residues. The DNA of the CDR3 is TGTGCCAGCGTGTCTAGCGGGGGCAATGAGCAGTTCTTC. Its translation is CASVSSGGNEQFF.

This clone was observed a handful of times. The gene calls are TRBV2 and TRBJ2-2; D gene uncertain. Between the trimmed V and J ends, which lost 5 bases and 2 bases, there was a span of 3 bases. CDR1 and CDR2 from the germline V gene are SNHLY and FYNNEI. This CDR3 has 12 amino acids. The DNA for the CDR3 is TGTGCCAGCAGTCGAAACACCGGGGAGCTGTTTTTT. Translation: CASSRNTGELFF.

The chain carries TRBV28 and TRBJ2-7; D remains unclear. Germline V lookup: CDR1 MDHEN, CDR2 SYDVKM. V was trimmed by 6 bases and J by 5 bases, leaving 14 bases between them. The CDR3 runs 13 residues. Here the CDR3 DNA reads TGTGCCAGCAGATCCCCGACCGAGGACGAGCAGTACTTC. Translated, it gives CASRSPTEDEQYF.

V and J are TRBV29-1 and TRBJ2-2; 8 nucleotides match TRBD1. This CDR3 is 11 amino acids long. Trimming removed 6 bases from V and 7 bases from J; junction bases left unmatched: 1. The V gene's germline CDR1 is SQVTM and CDR2 ANQGSEA. In DNA form, the CDR3 reads TGCAGCGTCGGGACAGGCGGGGAGCTGTTTTTT. Translation: CSVGTGGELFF.

This clone was counted between two and nine times. The V call is TRBV11-2, the J call TRBJ2-2, with D unclear. Germline values: CDR1 SGHAT, CDR2 FQNNGV. The CDR3 is made up of 13 amino acids. Trimming took 1 base from V and 4 from J, leaving 4 bases between them. CDR3 sequence reads: CASSLGSTGELFF. CDR3 sequence (DNA): TGTGCCAGCAGCTTAGGTAGCACCGGGGAGCTGTTTTTT.

The V call is TRBV7-9, the J call TRBJ1-2; D unresolved. Trimming took off 5 bases at V and 0 bases at J, with 16 bases between the two ends. The CDR3 has 16 amino acids. From germline, CDR1 is SEHNR and CDR2 FQNEAQ (reference sequence). The CDR3 DNA reads TGTGCCAGCAGCCAAATACTCAGCGATTCTAACTATGGCTACACCTTC. Its translation: CASSQILSDSNYGYTF.

This clone was seen only a few times. V is TRBV29-1 and J is TRBJ1-4; D is ambiguous. This CDR3 contains 17 residues. Per the germline V gene, CDR1 is SQVTM and CDR2 is ANQGSEA. The V and J ends lost 5 bases and 6 bases respectively, with 25 bases between them. The CDR3 sequence is CSVSSGRRAHADEKLFF. Here the CDR3 DNA reads TGCAGCGTTAGTTCCGGCAGGAGAGCCCACGCTGATGAAAAACTGTTTTTT.

This chain links TRBV15 with TRBJ2-5; D not certain. Deletions cut 0 bases from V and 1 base from J, with 6 bases between. CDR1 and CDR2 (germline): LNHNV, YYDKDF (reference sequence). The CDR3 is 14 amino acids. The CDR3, as DNA: TGTGCCACCAGCAGAGATTCAGTCCAAGAGACCCAGTACTTC. Protein: CATSRDSVQETQYF.

This clone was seen a handful of times. V usage is TRBV29-1 and J usage is TRBJ2-3; 7 bases align to TRBD1. This CDR3 contains 14 residues. V shed 0 bases, J shed 2 bases, and the junction held 2 bases outside the gene matches. CDR1 is SQVTM and CDR2 is ANQGSEA in the germline V gene. CDR3 amino acids: CSVEETGNTDTQYF. The CDR3 DNA sequence: TGCAGCGTTGAAGAGACAGGGAACACAGATACGCAGTATTTT.

V and J are TRBV29-1 and TRBJ2-7; possible D gene TRBD2, 5 bases. The CDR3 is 13 amino acids. Between the trimmed V and J ends, which lost 6 bases and 0 bases, there was a span of 12 bases. Looked up from germline, CDR1 is SQVTM and CDR2 is ANQGSEA. CDR3 nucleotides: TGCAGCGTGACGGGAATTACCTCCTACGAGCAGTACTTC. Its translation is CSVTGITSYEQYF.

The chain carries TRBV30 and TRBJ2-4, with D tentatively TRBD1 (5 bases). The CDR3 covers 12 residues. The germline V gene has CDR1 GTSNPN and CDR2 SVGIG (reference sequence). V gave up 1 base and J gave up 5 bases, with 6 bases separating them. The CDR3 here is CAWSATENIQYF. CDR3 DNA: TGTGCCTGGAGTGCGACAGAAAACATTCAGTACTTC.

This clone was picked up one time. The chain is built from TRBV27 and TRBJ2-5, with TRBD2 matching over 9 bases. Germline V lookup: CDR1 MNHEY, CDR2 SMNVEV (reference sequence). The CDR3 has 13 amino acids. V gave up 4 bases and J gave up 4 bases; unmatched junction bases: 1. This CDR3 reads CASSWGLAETQYF. Written as DNA, the CDR3 is TGTGCCAGCAGTTGGGGACTAGCAGAGACCCAGTACTTC.

V usage is TRBV30 and J usage is TRBJ1-5; the D gene is possibly TRBD1 (5 bases). Germline lookup yields CDR1 GTSNPN and CDR2 SVGIG (reference sequence). Trimming stripped 7 bases from V and 2 bases from J, with 18 bases between. The CDR3 loop spans 15 amino acids. CDR3 in amino acids: CAFTEGSIGNQPQHF. As DNA, the CDR3 is TGTGCCTTCACCGAGGGGTCAATCGGCAATCAGCCCCAGCATTTT.

V is TRBV27 and J is TRBJ2-7; 8 bases line up with TRBD2. From germline, CDR1 is MNHEY and CDR2 SMNVEV (reference sequence). V was clipped by 5 bases and J by 4 bases; unmatched bases: 10. The CDR3 spans 15 residues. In DNA, the CDR3 is TGTGCCAGCAGTAAGGGACTAGAGTCCCTATACGAGCAGTACTTC. It specifies CASSKGLESLYEQYF.

This clone came up a few times. J is TRBJ2-5 and V is TRBV14, with D possibly TRBD2 on 6 matching bases. Germline V CDR1 and CDR2: SGHDN, FVKESK. There are 16 residues in the CDR3. The ends were cut back, 1 base at V and 3 bases at J, with 15 bases in the middle. The CDR3 coding sequence is TGTGCCAGCAGCCAAGTTGTGGGGGAGGAGGAAGAGACCCAGTACTTC. Its translation: CASSQVVGEEEETQYF.

This clone has just a few counts. V gene TRBV29-1 combines with J gene TRBJ2-7, with D hard to call. V lost 1 base and J 2 bases, leaving 9 bases between the germline ends. The V gene's germline CDR1 is SQVTM and CDR2 ANQGSEA. The CDR3 sequence is 13 residues long. In nucleotides, the CDR3 is TGCAGCGTTGAAGGACCGACACCCTACGAGCAGTACTTC. Amino acids: CSVEGPTPYEQYF.

The rearrangement uses TRBV5-6 and TRBJ2-7, with D hard to call. Germline CDR1 reads SGHDT; CDR2 reads YYEEEE. V lost 4 bases, J lost 3 bases, and 5 bases lay in between. The CDR3 runs to 11 residues. CDR3 in amino acids: CASSGSYEQYF. CDR3 nucleotides: TGTGCCAGCAGCGGCAGCTACGAGCAGTACTTC.

This clone was detected only a few times. This chain connects TRBV15 to TRBJ2-7; unclear D gene. This CDR3 has 13 amino acids. V was shortened by 0 bases and J by 1 base, with 4 bases between the two germline ends. Germline CDR1 reads LNHNV; CDR2 reads YYDKDF (reference sequence). DNA of the CDR3: TGTGCCACCAGCAGAGATCGGTCCTACGAGCAGTACTTC. As protein: CATSRDRSYEQYF.

The rearrangement links TRBV30 to TRBJ2-6; D is unresolved. The CDR3 length is 15 residues. Germline-derived CDR1 and CDR2 are GTSNPN and SVGIG (reference sequence). Deletions cut 3 bases from V and 3 bases from J, with 12 bases between. The CDR3 DNA reads as TGTGCCTGGAGAGTGCAGCTTCTTGGGGCCAACGTCCTGACTTTC. Translation gives CAWRVQLLGANVLTF.

The rearrangement links TRBV9 to TRBJ1-1; no definite D call. Germline V gives CDR1 SGDLS, CDR2 YYNGEE. V lost 0 bases, J lost 5 bases, and 11 bases lay in between. The CDR3 contains 14 residues. CDR3 sequence (DNA): TGTGCCAGCAGCGTAGCCCGGGTCGGAACTGAAGCTTTCTTT. Protein: CASSVARVGTEAFF.

This clone appeared a few times. J is TRBJ2-1 and V is TRBV29-1; no clear D gene. The CDR3 totals 14 residues. Per the germline V gene, CDR1 is SQVTM and CDR2 is ANQGSEA. The V end lost 4 bases, the J end lost 7 bases, and 17 bases lay between the germline ends. In DNA form, the CDR3 reads TGCAGCGTTGGTCAGGCGGCTCTACCGAATGAGCAGTTCTTC. It specifies CSVGQAALPNEQFF.

This chain joins TRBV7-9 and TRBJ2-4; D is perhaps TRBD1 (5 bases). With 3 bases removed from V and 1 base from J, the gap between germline ends came to 10 bases. The CDR3 is made up of 15 amino acids. Germline V gives CDR1 SEHNR, CDR2 FQNEAQ (reference sequence). The CDR3 DNA is TGTGCCAGCAGCTTCGCAGGGATGGCCAAAAACATTCAGTACTTC. Translation: CASSFAGMAKNIQYF.

The CDR3 region is CASPLGGELFF. CDR3 bases: TGTGCCAGCCCACTGGGCGGGGAGCTGTTTTTT. V and J are TRBV7-8 and TRBJ2-2; D not certain. CDR1 is SGHVS, CDR2 FQNEAQ, per germline. This CDR3 has 11 residues. V lost 8 bases and J lost 7, with 8 bases in between.

This clone came up a few times. The chain couples TRBV29-1 to TRBJ2-7; D might be TRBD2 (5 bases). Germline CDR1 and CDR2: SQVTM and ANQGSEA. This CDR3 is 12 amino acids long. Trimming took off 7 bases at V and 6 bases at J, with 16 bases between the two ends. CDR3: CSAEVRGSEQYF. For the CDR3, the DNA is TGCAGCGCCGAAGTACGGGGTTCCGAGCAGTACTTC.

This chain connects TRBV29-1 to TRBJ2-3; 7 nucleotides agree with TRBD1. The CDR3 is 15 amino acids. Germline CDR1 is SQVTM and CDR2 is ANQGSEA. With 0 bases clipped from V and 4 bases from J, the junction kept 7 bases outside the gene matches. CDR3 DNA sequence: TGCAGCGTTGAAGACGGACAGGAAGGATCAGATACGCAGTATTTT. Its protein product is CSVEDGQEGSDTQYF.